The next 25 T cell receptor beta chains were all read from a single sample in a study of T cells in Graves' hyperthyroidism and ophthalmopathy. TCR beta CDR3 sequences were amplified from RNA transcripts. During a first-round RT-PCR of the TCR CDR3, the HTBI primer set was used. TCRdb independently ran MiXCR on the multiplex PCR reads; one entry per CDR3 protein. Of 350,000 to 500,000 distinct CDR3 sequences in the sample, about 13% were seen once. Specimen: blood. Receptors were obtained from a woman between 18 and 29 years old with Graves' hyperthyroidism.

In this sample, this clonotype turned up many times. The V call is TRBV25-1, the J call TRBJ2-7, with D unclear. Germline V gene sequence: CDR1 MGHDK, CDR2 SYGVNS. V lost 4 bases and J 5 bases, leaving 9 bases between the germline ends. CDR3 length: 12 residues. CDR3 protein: CASSGAWDEQYF. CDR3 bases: TGTGCCAGCAGTGGGGCATGGGACGAGCAGTACTTC.

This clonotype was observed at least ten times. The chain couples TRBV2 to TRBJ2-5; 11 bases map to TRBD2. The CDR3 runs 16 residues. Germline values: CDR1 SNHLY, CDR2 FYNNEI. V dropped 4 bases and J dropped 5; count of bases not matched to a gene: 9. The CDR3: CASSANKVAGGETQYF. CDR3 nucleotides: TGTGCCAGCAGTGCGAATAAGGTAGCGGGAGGGGAGACCCAGTACTTC.

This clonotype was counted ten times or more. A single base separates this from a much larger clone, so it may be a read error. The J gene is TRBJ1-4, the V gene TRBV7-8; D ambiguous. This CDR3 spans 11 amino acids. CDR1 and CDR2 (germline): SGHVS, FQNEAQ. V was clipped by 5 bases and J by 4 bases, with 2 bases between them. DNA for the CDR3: TGTGCCAGCAGCCATAATGAAAAACTGTTTTTT. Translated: CASSHNEKLFF.

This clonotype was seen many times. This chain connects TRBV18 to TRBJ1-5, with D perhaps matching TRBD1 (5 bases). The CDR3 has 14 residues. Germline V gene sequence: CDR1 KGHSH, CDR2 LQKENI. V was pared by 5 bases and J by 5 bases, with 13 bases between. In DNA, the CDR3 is TGTGCCAGCTCAAGTCAGGGAGGGGATCAGCCCCAGCATTTT. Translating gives CASSSQGGDQPQHF.

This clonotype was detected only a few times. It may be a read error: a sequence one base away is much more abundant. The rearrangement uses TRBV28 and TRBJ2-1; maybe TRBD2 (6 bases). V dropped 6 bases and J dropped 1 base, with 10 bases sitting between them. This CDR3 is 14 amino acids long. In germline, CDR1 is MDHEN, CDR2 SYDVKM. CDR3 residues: CASSGRESYNEQFF. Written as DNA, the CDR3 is TGTGCCAGCAGCGGGCGGGAATCCTACAATGAGCAGTTCTTC. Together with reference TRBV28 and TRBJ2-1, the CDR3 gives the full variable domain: DVKVTQSSRYLVKRTGEKVFLECVQDMDHENMFWYRQDPGLGLRLIYFSYDVKMKEKGDIPEGYSVSREKKERFSLILESASTNQTSMYLCASSGRESYNEQFFGPGTRLTVL.

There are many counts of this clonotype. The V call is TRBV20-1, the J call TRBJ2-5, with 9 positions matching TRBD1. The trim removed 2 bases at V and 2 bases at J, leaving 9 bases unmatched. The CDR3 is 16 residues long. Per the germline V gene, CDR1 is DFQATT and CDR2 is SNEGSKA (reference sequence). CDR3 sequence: CSARTLGTGWQETQYF. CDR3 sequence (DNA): TGCAGTGCTAGAACCTTAGGGACAGGGTGGCAAGAGACCCAGTACTTC.

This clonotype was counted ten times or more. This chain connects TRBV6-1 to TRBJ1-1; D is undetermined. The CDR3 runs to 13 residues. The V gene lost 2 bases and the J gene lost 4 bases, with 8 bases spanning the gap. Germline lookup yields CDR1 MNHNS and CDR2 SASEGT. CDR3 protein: CASSELRATEAFF. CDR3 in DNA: TGTGCCAGCAGTGAATTGAGGGCCACTGAAGCTTTCTTT.

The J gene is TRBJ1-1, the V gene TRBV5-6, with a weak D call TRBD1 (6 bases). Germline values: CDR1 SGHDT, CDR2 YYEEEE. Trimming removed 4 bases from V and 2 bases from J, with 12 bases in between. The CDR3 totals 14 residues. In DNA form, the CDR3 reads TGTGCCAGCAGCCGAGGACAGTACAACACTGAAGCTTTCTTT. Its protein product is CASSRGQYNTEAFF.

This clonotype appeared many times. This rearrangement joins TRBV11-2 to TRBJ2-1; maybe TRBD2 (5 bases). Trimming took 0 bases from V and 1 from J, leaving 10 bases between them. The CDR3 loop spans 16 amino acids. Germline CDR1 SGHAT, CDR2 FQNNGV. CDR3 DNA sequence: TGTGCCAGCAGCTTAGATATGACGGGATCCTACAATGAGCAGTTCTTC. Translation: CASSLDMTGSYNEQFF.

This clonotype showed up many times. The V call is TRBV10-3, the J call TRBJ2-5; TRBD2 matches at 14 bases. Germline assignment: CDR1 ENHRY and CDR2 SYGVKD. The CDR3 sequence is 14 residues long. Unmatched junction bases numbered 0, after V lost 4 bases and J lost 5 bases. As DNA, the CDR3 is TGTGCCATCAGTGGGACTAGCGGGAGGGAGACCCAGTACTTC. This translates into CAISGTSGRETQYF.

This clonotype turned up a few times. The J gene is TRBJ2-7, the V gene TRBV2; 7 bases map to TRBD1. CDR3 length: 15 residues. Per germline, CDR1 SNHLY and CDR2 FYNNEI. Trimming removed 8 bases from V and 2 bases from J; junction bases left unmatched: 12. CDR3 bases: TGTGCCAGCTACTCGACAGGGATCATGGCCTACGAGCAGTACTTC. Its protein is CASYSTGIMAYEQYF.

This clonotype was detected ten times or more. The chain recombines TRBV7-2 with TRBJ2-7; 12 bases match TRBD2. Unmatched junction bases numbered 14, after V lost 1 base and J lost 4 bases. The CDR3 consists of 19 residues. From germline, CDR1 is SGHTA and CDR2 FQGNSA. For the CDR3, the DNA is TGTGCCAGCAGCTTAGTTCGGCTAGCGGGAGGGCCCACCACTTACGAGCAGTACTTC. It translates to CASSLVRLAGGPTTYEQYF.

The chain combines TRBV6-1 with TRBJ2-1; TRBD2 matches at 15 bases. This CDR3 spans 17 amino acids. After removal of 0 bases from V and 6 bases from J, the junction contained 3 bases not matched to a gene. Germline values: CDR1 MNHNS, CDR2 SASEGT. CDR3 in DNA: TGTGCCAGCAGTGAAGCTGGACTAGCGGGAGGGCCCAATGAGCAGTTCTTC. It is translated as CASSEAGLAGGPNEQFF.

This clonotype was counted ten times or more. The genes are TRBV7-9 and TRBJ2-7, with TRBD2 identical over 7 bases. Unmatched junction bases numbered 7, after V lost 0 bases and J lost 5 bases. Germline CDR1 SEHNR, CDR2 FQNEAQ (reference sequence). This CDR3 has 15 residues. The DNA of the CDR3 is TGTGCCAGCAGCTTAGCTGGCGGGAGTGGGAACGAGCAGTACTTC. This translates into CASSLAGGSGNEQYF.

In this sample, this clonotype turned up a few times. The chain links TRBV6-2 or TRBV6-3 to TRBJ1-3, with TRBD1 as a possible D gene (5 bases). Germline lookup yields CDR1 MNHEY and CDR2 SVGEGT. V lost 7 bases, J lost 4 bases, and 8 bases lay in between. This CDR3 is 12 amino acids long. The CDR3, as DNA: TGTGCCAGCATGGCAGGGGGAAACACCATATATTTT. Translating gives CASMAGGNTIYF.

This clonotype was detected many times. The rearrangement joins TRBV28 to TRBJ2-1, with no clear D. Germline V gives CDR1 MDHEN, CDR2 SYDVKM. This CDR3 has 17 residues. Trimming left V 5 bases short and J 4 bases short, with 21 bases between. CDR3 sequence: CASSPDPTHQIYNEQFF. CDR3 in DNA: TGTGCCAGCAGTCCCGACCCGACACATCAAATATACAATGAGCAGTTCTTC.

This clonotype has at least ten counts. CDR3 protein: CATSDGYNEQFF. DNA of the CDR3: TGTGCCACCAGTGATGGATACAATGAGCAGTTCTTC. The V and J genes are TRBV24-1 and TRBJ2-1; D gene uncertain. CDR3 length equals 12 residues. Trimming pared 3 bases from V and 4 bases from J, leaving 3 bases between. Germline loops: CDR1 KGHDR, CDR2 SFDVKD.

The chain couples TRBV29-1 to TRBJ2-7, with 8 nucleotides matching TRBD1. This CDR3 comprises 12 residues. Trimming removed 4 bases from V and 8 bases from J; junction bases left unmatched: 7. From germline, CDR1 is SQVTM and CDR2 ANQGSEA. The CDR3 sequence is CSVAGQGGQQYF. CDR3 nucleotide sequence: TGCAGCGTTGCAGGACAGGGTGGTCAGCAGTACTTC.

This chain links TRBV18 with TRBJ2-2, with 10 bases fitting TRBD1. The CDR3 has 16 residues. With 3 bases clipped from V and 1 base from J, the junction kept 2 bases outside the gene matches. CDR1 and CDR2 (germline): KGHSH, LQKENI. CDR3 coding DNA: TGTGCCAGCTCACCCCGGGACAGGGGGAACACCGGGGAGCTGTTTTTT. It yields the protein CASSPRDRGNTGELFF.

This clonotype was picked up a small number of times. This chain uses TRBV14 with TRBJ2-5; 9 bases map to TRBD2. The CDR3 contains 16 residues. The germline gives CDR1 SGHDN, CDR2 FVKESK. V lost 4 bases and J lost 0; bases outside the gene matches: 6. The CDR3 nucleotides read TGTGCCAGCAGCCCGGGCCTAGCGGGGTACCAAGAGACCCAGTACTTC. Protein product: CASSPGLAGYQETQYF.

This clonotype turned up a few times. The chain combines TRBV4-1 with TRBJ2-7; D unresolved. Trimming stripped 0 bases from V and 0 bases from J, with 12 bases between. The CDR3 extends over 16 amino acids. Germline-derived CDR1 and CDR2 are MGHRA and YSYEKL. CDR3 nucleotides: TGCGCCAGCAGCCAAGACAGGAGCTTGAGCTCCTACGAGCAGTACTTC. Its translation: CASSQDRSLSSYEQYF.

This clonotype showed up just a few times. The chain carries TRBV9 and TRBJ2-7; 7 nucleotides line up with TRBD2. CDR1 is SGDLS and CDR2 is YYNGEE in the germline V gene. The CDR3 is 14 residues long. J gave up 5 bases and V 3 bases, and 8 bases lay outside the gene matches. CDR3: CASSGVAGANEQYF. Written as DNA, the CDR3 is TGTGCCAGCAGCGGTGTGGCGGGAGCGAACGAGCAGTACTTC.

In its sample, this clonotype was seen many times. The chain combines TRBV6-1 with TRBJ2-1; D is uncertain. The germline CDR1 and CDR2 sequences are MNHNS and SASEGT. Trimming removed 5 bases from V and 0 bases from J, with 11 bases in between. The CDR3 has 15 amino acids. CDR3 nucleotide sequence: TGTGCCAGCAGTCCCTACAAGAGCTCCTACAATGAGCAGTTCTTC. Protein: CASSPYKSSYNEQFF.

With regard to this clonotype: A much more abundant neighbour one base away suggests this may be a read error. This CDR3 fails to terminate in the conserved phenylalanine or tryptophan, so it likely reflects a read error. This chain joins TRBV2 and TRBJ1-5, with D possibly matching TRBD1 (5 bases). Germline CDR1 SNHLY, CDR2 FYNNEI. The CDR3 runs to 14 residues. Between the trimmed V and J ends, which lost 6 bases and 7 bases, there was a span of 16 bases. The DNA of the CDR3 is TGTGCCAGCAGCTCGGGGGGGATTCGACAGCCCCAGCATCTT. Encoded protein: CASSSGGIRQPQHL.

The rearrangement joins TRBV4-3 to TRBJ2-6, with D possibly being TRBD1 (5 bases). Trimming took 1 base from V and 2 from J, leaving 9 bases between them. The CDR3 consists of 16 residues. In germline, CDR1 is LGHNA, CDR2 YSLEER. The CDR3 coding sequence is TGCGCCAGCAGCCAAGCCAGACAGACTGGGGCCAACGTCCTGACTTTC. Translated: CASSQARQTGANVLTF.